This T cell receptor (beta chain) is drawn from a study of T cells after yellow fever vaccination (dated by TCRdb to 2018 to 2020). Background on the whole study: The SMART-Seq v4 Ultra Low Input RNA kit was used to prepare libraries from fractions with low cell numbers. Bulk TCR alpha and beta repertoires were sequenced longitudinally to track T-cell clones before and after primary and booster YFV17D yellow fever vaccination. The cohort comprised two healthy male donors, one aged 18 to 30 and one aged 30 to 40 years. Bulk PBMC replicates and cell subsets were isolated from blood drawn at multiple timepoints before and after both primary and secondary immunization.

The treatment or condition label on this specimen signifies: live attenuated yellow fever vaccine strain. At every blood-draw timepoint, two biological replicates of bulk PBMCs were collected. A standard Ficoll-Paque protocol was used to isolate PBMCs from peripheral blood. RNA was extracted with TriZol from bulk PBMCs, CD4 and CD8 fractions, and dextramer-positive and dextramer-negative fractions. The CDR3 starts with the cysteine, ends with the phenylalanine, and has 14 residues. The kept DNA is CDR3 alone, 42 bases in frame from the first base. Sequences MDHEN (CDR1) and SYDVKM (CDR2) are obtained from the germline V gene. V sheds 2 bases and J sheds 4 bases, leaving 11 bases between their ends. Sequencing used an Illumina NovaSeq 6000. TCR cDNA was synthesized by 5'RACE template switching, through which a universal primer site and unique molecular identifiers were introduced. Priming for cDNA synthesis came from both the TCR alpha and TCR beta constant segments. Libraries were amplified in two PCR steps, with sample barcodes and sequencing adapters added in the second step. Sequencing of libraries was done on Illumina HiSeq 2500 (2x100 bp) or NovaSeq (2x150 bp). The authors' analysis ran thus. Demultiplexing of reads and collapsing into UMI consensus sequences were performed with MIGEC, and V(D)J alignment was carried out with MiXCR. Vaccine-responding clonotypes were identified with edgeR using replicate PBMC samples, with FDR below 0.01 and a log2 fold change above 5 up to day 15 being required. Each bulk clonotype was labeled CD4 or CD8 based on which sequenced repertoire, CD4 or CD8, contained the clonotype at higher abundance. TCRdb itself trimmed the public reads at Q25 with fastp, ran MiXCR and retained productive beta chains. Each record represents a unique CDR3 protein, reported with the most common genes and DNA among its rows. For this entry, the V and J calls and clone size follow TCRdb and not the study's own pipeline. This sample gives hundreds of thousands of distinct CDR3 sequences in total; around 20% of them show up just once. The ten most abundant clones make up roughly 19% of the sample.

General conclusions and limits of the study: Because the study included only a couple of donors, the extent to which the findings can be generalized is limited. The secondary T-cell response was weaker than the primary response but faster, peaking on day 5 instead of day 15. A small share of clonotypes was detected in both CD4 and CD8 compartments, with the overlap likely arising from convergent recombination. Computational filtering was required because FACS-sorted repertoires could contain abundant contaminating clonotypes from the bulk population. Most clones expanded after primary vaccination were re-detected after the booster (around 96% of CD4 and 80% to 90% of CD8), suggesting broad memory maintenance.

This clonotype was counted between two and nine times. Its antigen has not been determined. Base qualities are not at hand, and no much larger clone is one base apart. The input for sequencing was PBMCs, taken before the yellow fever booster vaccination. The sequence is built from TRBV28 and TRBJ1-2; the D gene identity is not certain. The TCR sequence derives from a man between 18 and 35 years old who received the YFV17D yellow fever vaccine. The sequenced DNA is TGTGCCAGCAGTTTACCCCTACAAAGCTATGGCTACACCTTC. This yields the protein CASSLPLQSYGYTF.